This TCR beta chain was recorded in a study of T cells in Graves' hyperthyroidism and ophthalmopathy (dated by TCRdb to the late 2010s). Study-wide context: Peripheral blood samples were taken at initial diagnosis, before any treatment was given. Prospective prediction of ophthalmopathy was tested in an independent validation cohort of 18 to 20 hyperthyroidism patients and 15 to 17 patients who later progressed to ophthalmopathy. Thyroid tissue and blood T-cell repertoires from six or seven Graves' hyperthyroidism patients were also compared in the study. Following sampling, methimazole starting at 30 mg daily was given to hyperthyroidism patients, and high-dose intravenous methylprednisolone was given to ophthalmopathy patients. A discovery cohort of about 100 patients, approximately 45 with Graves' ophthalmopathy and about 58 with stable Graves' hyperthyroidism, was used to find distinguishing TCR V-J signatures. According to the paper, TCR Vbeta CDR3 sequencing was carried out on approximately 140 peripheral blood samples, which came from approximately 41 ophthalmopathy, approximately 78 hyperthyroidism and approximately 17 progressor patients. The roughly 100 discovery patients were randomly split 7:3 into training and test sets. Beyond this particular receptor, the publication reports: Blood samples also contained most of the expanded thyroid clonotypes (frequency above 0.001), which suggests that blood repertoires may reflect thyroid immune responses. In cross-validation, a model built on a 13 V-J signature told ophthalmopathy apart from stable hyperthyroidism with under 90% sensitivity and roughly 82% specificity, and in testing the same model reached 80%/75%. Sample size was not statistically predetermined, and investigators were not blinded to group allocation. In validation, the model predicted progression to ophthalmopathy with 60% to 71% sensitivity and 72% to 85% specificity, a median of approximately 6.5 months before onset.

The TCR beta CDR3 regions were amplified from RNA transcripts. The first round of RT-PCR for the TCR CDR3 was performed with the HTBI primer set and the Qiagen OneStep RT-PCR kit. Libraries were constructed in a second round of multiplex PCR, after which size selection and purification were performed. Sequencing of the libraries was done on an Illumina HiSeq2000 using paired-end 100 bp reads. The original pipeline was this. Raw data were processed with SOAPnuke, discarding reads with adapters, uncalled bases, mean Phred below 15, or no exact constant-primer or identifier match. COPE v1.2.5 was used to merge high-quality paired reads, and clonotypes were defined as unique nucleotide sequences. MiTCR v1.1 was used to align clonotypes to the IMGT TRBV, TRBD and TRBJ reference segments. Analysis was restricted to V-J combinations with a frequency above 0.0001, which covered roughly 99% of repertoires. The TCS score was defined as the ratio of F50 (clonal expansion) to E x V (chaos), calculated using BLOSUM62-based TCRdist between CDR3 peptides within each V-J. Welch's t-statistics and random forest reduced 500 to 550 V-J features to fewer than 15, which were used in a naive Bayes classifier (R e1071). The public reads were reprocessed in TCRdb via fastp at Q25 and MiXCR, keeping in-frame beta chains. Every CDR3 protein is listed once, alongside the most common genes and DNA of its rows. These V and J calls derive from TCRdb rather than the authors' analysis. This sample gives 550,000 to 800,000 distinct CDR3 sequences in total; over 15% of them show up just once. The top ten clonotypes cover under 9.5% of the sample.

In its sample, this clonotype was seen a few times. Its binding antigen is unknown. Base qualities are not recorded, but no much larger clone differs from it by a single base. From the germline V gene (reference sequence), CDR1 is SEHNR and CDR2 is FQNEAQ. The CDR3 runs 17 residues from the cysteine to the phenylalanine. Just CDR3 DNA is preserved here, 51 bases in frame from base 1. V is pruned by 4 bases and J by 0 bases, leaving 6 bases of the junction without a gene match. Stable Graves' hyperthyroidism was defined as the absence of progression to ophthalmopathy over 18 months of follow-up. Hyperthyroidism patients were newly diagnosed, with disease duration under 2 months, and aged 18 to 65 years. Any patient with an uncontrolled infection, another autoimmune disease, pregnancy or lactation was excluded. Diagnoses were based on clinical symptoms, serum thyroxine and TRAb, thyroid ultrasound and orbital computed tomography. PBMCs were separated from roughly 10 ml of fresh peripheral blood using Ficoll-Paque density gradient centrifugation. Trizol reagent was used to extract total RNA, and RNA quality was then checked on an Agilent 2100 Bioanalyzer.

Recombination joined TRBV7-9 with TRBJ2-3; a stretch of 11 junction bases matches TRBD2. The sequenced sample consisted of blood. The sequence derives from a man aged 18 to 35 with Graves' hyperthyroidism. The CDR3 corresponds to CASSSPTSGMSTDTQYF. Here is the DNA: TGTGCCAGCAGCTCCCCGACTAGCGGGATGAGCACAGATACGCAGTATTTT.